Reported below is one TCR beta chain. The sample originates from a study of cytomegalovirus exposure and HLA in healthy donors. This CDR3 comprises 15 residues. With V trimmed by 4 bases and J by 7 bases, 6 bases remained unmatched. Germline V lookup: CDR1 LGHNA, CDR2 YSLEER. Primers: 60 Vbeta forward and 13 Jbeta reverse. Only in-frame clones appear in the TCRdb table, and some are missing; sequencing was by immunoSEQ multiplex PCR. The sample lists about 180,000 clones, more than 75% seen once, with more than 1.5% in the top ten. Sequencing was done on a sample of PBMCs. The receptor's source is a man aged 35 to 55 in good health and CMV-seronegative. This chain joins TRBV4-3 and TRBJ2-1, with TRBD2 matching over 11 bases. CDR3 bases: TGCGCCAGCAGCCTTAGCGGGGGGGCCGCAAATGAGCAGTTCTTC. It yields the protein CASSLSGGAANEQFF.